These 23 T cell receptor beta chains were all obtained from the same sample, sequenced in a study of shared clonotypes between healthy human individuals (TCRdb year 2020). Libraries were made using the immunoSEQ multiplex PCR assay. TCRdb limited this immuneACCESS table to in-frame rearrangements with V and J called. A share of clones is missing; checked studies link under half to unresolved V genes, and the rest is unexplained. A total of roughly 500,000 clones appear in this sample, around four fifths of them only once. The top ten clonotypes cover about 12% of the sample. The sample consisted of PBMCs. The receptors were sampled from a woman aged 40 to 50 in good health. Some clones in this sample may be carry-over from other donors' samples.

This clone was observed once. The chain joins TRBV27 to TRBJ2-1; TRBD2 aligns across 7 bases. The CDR3 runs to 15 residues. The junction had 13 bases not matched to a gene; V was cut back by 7 bases and J by 7 bases. Germline values: CDR1 MNHEY, CDR2 SMNVEV (reference sequence). DNA of the CDR3: TGTGCCAGCACCCCCCTCGATGCGGGAGAGAATGAGCAGTTCTTC. It yields the protein CASTPLDAGENEQFF.

The chain recombines TRBV27 with TRBJ2-2, with D maybe TRBD2 (6 bases). Per germline, CDR1 MNHEY and CDR2 SMNVEV (reference sequence). Trimming took 1 base from V and 7 from J, leaving 10 bases between them. The CDR3 is 14 residues long. The CDR3 DNA reads TGTGCCAGCAGTTTATTGGGGGGATACGGGGAGCTGTTTTTT. Residues: CASSLLGGYGELFF.

The chain employs TRBV20-1 and TRBJ1-1; D gene uncertain. Germline V gene lookup returns CDR1 DFQATT and CDR2 SNEGSKA (reference sequence). Trimming shortened V by 3 bases and J by 3 bases, and 5 bases separated the two germline ends. The CDR3 is 11 residues long. This CDR3 reads CSASEHTEAFF. Here the CDR3 DNA reads TGCAGTGCTAGCGAACACACTGAAGCTTTCTTT.

This clone was seen only once. The chain is built from TRBV28 and TRBJ2-7, with TRBD2 as a possible D gene (5 bases). This CDR3 region has 16 residues. With 6 bases removed from V and 3 bases from J, the gap between germline ends came to 21 bases. Germline assignment: CDR1 MDHEN and CDR2 SYDVKM. CDR3 in amino acids: CASRPRLSRGFYEQYF. The CDR3 DNA sequence: TGTGCCAGCAGGCCTCGCCTCTCCCGAGGGTTCTACGAGCAGTACTTC. Full variable domain (outside the CDR3, taken from reference TRBV28 and TRBJ2-7): DVKVTQSSRYLVKRTGEKVFLECVQDMDHENMFWYRQDPGLGLRLIYFSYDVKMKEKGDIPEGYSVSREKKERFSLILESASTNQTSMYLCASRPRLSRGFYEQYFGPGTRLTVT.

V and J are TRBV5-1 and TRBJ1-4; TRBD1 matches 8 bases. The CDR3 has 15 amino acids. CDR1 and CDR2 from the germline V gene are SGHRS and YFSETQ. With V trimmed by 4 bases and J by 5 bases, 7 bases remained unmatched. The CDR3 sequence is CASSPWTGPNEKLFF. The CDR3 bases are TGCGCCAGCAGCCCATGGACAGGGCCCAATGAAAAACTGTTTTTT.

This clone was observed a single time. The J gene is TRBJ2-7, the V gene TRBV7-9, with 8 bases identical to TRBD2. J gave up 6 bases and V 1 base, and 17 bases lay outside the gene matches. The CDR3 sequence is 18 residues long. Looked up from germline, CDR1 is SEHNR and CDR2 is FQNEAQ (reference sequence). The CDR3 is CASSLVTGSAGGAGEQYF. The CDR3 nucleotides read TGTGCCAGCAGCTTAGTCACAGGAAGCGCGGGGGGCGCTGGCGAGCAGTACTTC.

The chain couples TRBV5-1 to TRBJ2-1, with TRBD2 identical over 13 bases. The CDR3 loop spans 16 amino acids. Germline CDR1 and CDR2: SGHRS and YFSETQ. V lost 2 bases, J lost 8 bases, and 7 bases stayed unmatched. The CDR3 nucleotides read TGCGCCAGCAGCTTAAGGACTAGCGGGAGCATCGATGAGCAGTTCTTC. Translated, it gives CASSLRTSGSIDEQFF.

CDR3 amino acids: CASSLETGAPYGYTF. CDR3 DNA sequence: TGTGCCAGCAGCTTGGAAACAGGAGCCCCCTATGGCTACACCTTC. V and J are TRBV5-5 and TRBJ1-2, with D possibly being TRBD1 (5 bases). V was clipped by 0 bases and J by 4 bases, with 13 bases between them. The CDR3 contains 15 residues. Germline lookup yields CDR1 SGHKS and CDR2 YYEKEE (reference sequence).

The chain recombines TRBV2 with TRBJ2-1, with 7 nucleotides matching TRBD2. Germline V gives CDR1 SNHLY, CDR2 FYNNEI. CDR3 length: 14 amino acids. V trimming: 10 bases; J trimming: 5 bases; junction bases outside the gene matches: 11. CDR3 loop: CATRRLANDNEQFF. Here the CDR3 DNA reads TGTGCCACCCGGAGACTAGCAAATGACAATGAGCAGTTCTTC.

The chain carries TRBV5-1 and TRBJ2-7; TRBD1 agrees at 9 bases. V dropped 2 bases and J dropped 6; count of bases not matched to a gene: 9. This CDR3 has 15 amino acids. Germline V gives CDR1 SGHRS, CDR2 YFSETQ. The CDR3 is CASSLSGTGTGEQYF. Here the CDR3 DNA reads TGCGCCAGCAGCTTATCCGGGACAGGGACCGGCGAGCAGTACTTC.

V and J are TRBV14 and TRBJ2-5, with D unclear. CDR1 is SGHDN, CDR2 FVKESK, per germline. V was pared by 0 bases and J by 4 bases, with 6 bases between. The CDR3 covers 13 residues. CDR3 bases: TGTGCCAGCAGCCAAGATAATGGAGAGACCCAGTACTTC. It yields the protein CASSQDNGETQYF.

The CDR3 here is CASSGSGTDTQYF. The CDR3 region has the DNA TGCGCCAGCAGTGGATCAGGGACAGATACGCAGTATTTT. V is TRBV10-1 and J is TRBJ2-3; tentative D call: TRBD1 (5 bases). V was trimmed by 4 bases and J by 3 bases, leaving 8 bases between them. The CDR3 has 13 amino acids. Germline-derived CDR1 and CDR2 are WNHNN and SYGVQD (reference sequence).

The table lists this clone with a count of one. The chain uses TRBV18 and TRBJ2-7, with 9 bases that match TRBD1. The CDR3 spans 15 residues. J lost 1 base, V lost 5 bases, and 6 bases had no gene match. Germline CDR1 KGHSH, CDR2 LQKENI. The CDR3 DNA sequence: TGTGCCAGCTCATTAATGGGACAGGGTTCCTACGAGCAGTACTTC. Its protein is CASSLMGQGSYEQYF.

This chain joins TRBV28 and TRBJ2-2, with a weak D call TRBD1 (5 bases). The CDR3 is 14 amino acids. Trimming pared 6 bases from V and 4 bases from J, leaving 12 bases between. The V gene's germline CDR1 is MDHEN and CDR2 SYDVKM. CDR3 region: CASSRFQGTGELFF. CDR3 coding DNA: TGTGCCAGCAGCCGTTTCCAGGGCACCGGGGAGCTGTTTTTT.

This chain joins TRBV5-5 and TRBJ1-1; no clear D gene. The germline V gene has CDR1 SGHKS and CDR2 YYEKEE (reference sequence). This CDR3 comprises 14 residues. Trimming stripped 2 bases from V and 5 bases from J, with 13 bases between. The CDR3: CASSLSNPGTEAFF. CDR3 coding DNA: TGTGCCAGCAGCTTAAGTAATCCCGGGACTGAAGCTTTCTTT.

This chain joins TRBV10-3 and TRBJ1-1; TRBD1 might be the D (6 bases). Germline CDR1 reads ENHRY; CDR2 reads SYGVKD. This CDR3 contains 13 residues. V lost 5 bases and J 3 bases, leaving 10 bases between the germline ends. The CDR3 nucleotides are TGTGCCATCAGTCCCTCAGGGGACACTGAAGCTTTCTTT. The encoded protein is CAISPSGDTEAFF.

The J gene is TRBJ1-1, the V gene TRBV6-5, with TRBD1 identical over 7 bases. Germline-derived CDR1 and CDR2 are MNHEY and SVGAGI. The V gene end was trimmed by 7 bases and the J gene end by 6 bases; junction bases not matched to a gene: 8. This CDR3 has 13 residues. CDR3 amino acids: CASTQQGWAEAFF. In DNA form, the CDR3 reads TGTGCCAGCACCCAACAGGGGTGGGCTGAAGCTTTCTTT.

V usage is TRBV7-3 and J usage is TRBJ2-1; 7 bases agree with TRBD2. This CDR3 comprises 15 residues. V trimming: 0 bases; J trimming: 8 bases; junction bases outside the gene matches: 7. The germline CDR1 and CDR2 sequences are SGHTA and FQGTGA. The CDR3 protein is CASSLTGGSWDEQFF. Written as DNA, the CDR3 is TGTGCCAGCAGCTTAACTGGCGGGAGTTGGGATGAGCAGTTCTTC. The full variable domain, with the rest looked up from reference TRBV7-3 and TRBJ2-1, is GAGVSQTPSNKVTEKGKYVELRCDPISGHTALYWYRQSLGQGPEFLIYFQGTGAADDSGLPNDRFFAVRPEGSVSTLKIQRTERGDSAVYLCASSLTGGSWDEQFFGPGTRLTVL.

V usage is TRBV14 and J usage is TRBJ2-7; no reliable D call. Trimming removed 0 bases at V and 0 bases at J, with 6 bases between. Germline V gives CDR1 SGHDN, CDR2 FVKESK. The CDR3 totals 14 residues. CDR3: CASSQDPHSYEQYF. DNA for the CDR3: TGTGCCAGCAGCCAAGATCCCCACTCCTACGAGCAGTACTTC.

Note on this clone: Its ends do not fully match the called genes, so a read error is possible. V and J are TRBV10-3 and TRBJ2-6, with 13 bases fitting TRBD2. The CDR3 totals 16 residues. Germline CDR1 reads ENHRY; CDR2 reads SYGVKD. Here the CDR3 DNA reads TGTGCCACCAGGACTAGCGGGAGCTCTGGGGACAACGTCCTGACTTTC. This sequence encodes CATRTSGSSGDNVLTF.

For the CDR3, the DNA is TGTGCCAGCAGCCAGGGACAGGGGGTGTATGGCTACACCTTC. Protein product: CASSQGQGVYGYTF. This chain joins TRBV5-6 and TRBJ1-2, with TRBD1 matching 11 bases. This CDR3 spans 14 amino acids. Germline assignment: CDR1 SGHDT and CDR2 YYEEEE. Trimming took 4 bases from V and 5 from J; bases not matched to a gene: 4.

The chain recombines TRBV18 with TRBJ2-7; 10 bases map to TRBD2. The J segment lost 3 bases and the V segment lost 2 bases, leaving 4 bases of the junction unmatched. The germline CDR1 and CDR2 sequences are KGHSH and LQKENI. The CDR3 length is 15 residues. CDR3 in DNA: TGTGCCAGCTCACCAACCCCTAGCGGGGGCTACGAGCAGTACTTC. As protein: CASSPTPSGGYEQYF.

This sequence joins TRBV28 and TRBJ2-7; no clear D. CDR3 length equals 13 residues. Trimming cost V 2 bases and J 9 bases, with 14 bases left between them. Germline CDR1 reads MDHEN; CDR2 reads SYDVKM. CDR3 region: CASSLGILSRQYF. In DNA, the CDR3 is TGTGCCAGCAGTTTAGGGATCCTATCGAGGCAGTACTTC.